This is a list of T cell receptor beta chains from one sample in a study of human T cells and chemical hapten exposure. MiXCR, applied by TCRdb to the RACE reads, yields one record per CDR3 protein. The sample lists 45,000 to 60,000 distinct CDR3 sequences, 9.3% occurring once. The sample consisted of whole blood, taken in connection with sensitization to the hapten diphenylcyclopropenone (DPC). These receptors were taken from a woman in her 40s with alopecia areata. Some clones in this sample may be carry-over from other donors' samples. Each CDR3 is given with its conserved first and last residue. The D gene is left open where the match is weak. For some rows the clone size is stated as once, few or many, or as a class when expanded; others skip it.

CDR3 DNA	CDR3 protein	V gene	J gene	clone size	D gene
TGCAGCGGGGGCAGAGCCCGAGGGAATGAGCAGTTCTTC	CSGGRARGNEQFF	TRBV29-1	TRBJ2-1	many	NA
TGTGCCTGGAACATAAAGGGGGTAGTAGCCAAAAACATTCAGTACTTC	CAWNIKGVVAKNIQYF	TRBV30	TRBJ2-4	few	NA
TGCGCCAGCAGCCAAGGACAGGGGGTAACCAACGAGCAGTACTTC	CASSQGQGVTNEQYF	TRBV4-1	TRBJ2-7	many	TRBD1
TGTGCCAGCAGTTACCAAGGACAGGGTAATGAAAAACTGTTTTTT	CASSYQGQGNEKLFF	TRBV2	TRBJ1-4	NA	TRBD1
TGTGCCAGCAGCTTAGCCGGGACTTCCCAAGAGACCCAGTACTTC	CASSLAGTSQETQYF	TRBV7-7	TRBJ2-5	NA	NA
TGCAGTGCCACCGACAGGAGGGGTTATCAGCCCCAGCATTTT	CSATDRRGYQPQHF	TRBV20-1	TRBJ1-5	many	NA
TGTGCCAGCAGTGATGCGGGATTCCAAGAGACCCAGTACTTC	CASSDAGFQETQYF	TRBV25-1	TRBJ2-5	NA	NA
TGTGCCAGCAGTCCGGTCGGCGGGGGCACTGGAAACACCATATATTTT	CASSPVGGGTGNTIYF	TRBV27	TRBJ1-3	few	NA
TGCAGTGCTATTCCCGGGAGCACAGATACGCAGTATTTT	CSAIPGSTDTQYF	TRBV20-1	TRBJ2-3	many	NA
TGTGCCAGCAGCTACCGGGACACGGAGAGTGAAGCTTTCTTT	CASSYRDTESEAFF	TRBV7-6	TRBJ1-1	many	NA
TGTGCCACCAGGGACGGGAATGAAGCTTTCTTT	CATRDGNEAFF	TRBV18	TRBJ1-1	many	NA
TGTGCCAGCAGCCCCGGGACAAGAAGTCAGCCCCAGCATTTT	CASSPGTRSQPQHF	TRBV3-1	TRBJ1-5	NA	NA
TGTGCCAGCAGTTCCCACAGGGATTACCTCTATGGCTACACCTTC	CASSSHRDYLYGYTF	TRBV28	TRBJ1-2	few	NA
TGTGCCGCAGGGGGCCGGGAAACATCACCCCTCCACTTT	CAAGGRETSPLHF	TRBV6-5	TRBJ1-6	few	TRBD1
TGTGTCAGCAGCCCATCCCCCGGACAGGGGGGTCAGCCCCAGCATTTT	CVSSPSPGQGGQPQHF	TRBV7-6	TRBJ1-5	NA	TRBD1
TGTGCCAGCAAACGAGTTAACTACGAGCAGTACTTC	CASKRVNYEQYF	TRBV28	TRBJ2-7	NA	NA
TGCGCCAGCAGCCCAGGAAGTACTAAAGAGACCCAGTACTTC	CASSPGSTKETQYF	TRBV5-1	TRBJ2-5	few	NA